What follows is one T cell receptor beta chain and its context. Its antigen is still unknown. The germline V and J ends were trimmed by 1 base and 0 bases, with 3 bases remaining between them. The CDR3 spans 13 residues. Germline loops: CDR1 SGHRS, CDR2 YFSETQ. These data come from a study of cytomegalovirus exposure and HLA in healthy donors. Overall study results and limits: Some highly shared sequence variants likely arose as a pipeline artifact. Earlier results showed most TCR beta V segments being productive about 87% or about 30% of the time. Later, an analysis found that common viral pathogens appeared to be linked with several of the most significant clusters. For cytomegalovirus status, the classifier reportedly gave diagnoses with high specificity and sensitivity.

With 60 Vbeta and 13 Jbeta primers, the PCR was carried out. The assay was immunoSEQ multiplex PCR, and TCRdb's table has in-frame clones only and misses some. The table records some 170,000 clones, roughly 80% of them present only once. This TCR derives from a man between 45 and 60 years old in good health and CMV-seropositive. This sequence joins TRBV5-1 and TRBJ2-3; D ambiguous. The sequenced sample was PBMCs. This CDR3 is CASSLTSTDTQYF. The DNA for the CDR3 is TGCGCCAGCAGCTTGACTAGCACAGATACGCAGTATTTT.